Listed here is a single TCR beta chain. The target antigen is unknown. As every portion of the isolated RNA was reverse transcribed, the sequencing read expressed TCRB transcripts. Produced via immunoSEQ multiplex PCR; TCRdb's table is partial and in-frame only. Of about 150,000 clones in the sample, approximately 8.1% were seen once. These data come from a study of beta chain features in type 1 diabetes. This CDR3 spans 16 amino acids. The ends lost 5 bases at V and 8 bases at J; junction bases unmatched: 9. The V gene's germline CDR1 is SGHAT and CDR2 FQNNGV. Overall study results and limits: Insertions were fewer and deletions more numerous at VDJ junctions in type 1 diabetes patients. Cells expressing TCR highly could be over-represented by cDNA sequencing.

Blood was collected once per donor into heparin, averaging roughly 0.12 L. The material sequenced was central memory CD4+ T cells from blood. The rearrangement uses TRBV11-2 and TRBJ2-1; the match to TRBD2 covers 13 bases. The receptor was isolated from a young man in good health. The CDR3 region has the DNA TGTGCCAGCAGCAAAGTGGTACTAGCGGGGGGGGATGAGCAGTTCTTC. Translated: CASSKVVLAGGDEQFF.